The text below deals with one T cell receptor beta chain. Original processing notes: Amplifying reference gene primers gave estimates of nucleated cell counts. Measured with immunoSEQ multiplex PCR; TCRdb has only the in-frame clones, and not every one. V and J calls and clone size are as listed in that table; D and trimming were resolved from the DNA. The table records around 62,000 clones, over 85% of them present only once. These data are taken from a study of blood T cell repertoires in COVID-19. In the study overall: PBMCs, B-cell-depleted T cells, or T cells were the source of the cDNA or gDNA that made up the material.

This CDR3 spans 15 amino acids. Germline values: CDR1 LNHDA, CDR2 SQIVND (reference sequence). The V and J ends lost 9 bases and 0 bases respectively, with 14 bases between them. V is TRBV19 and J is TRBJ2-2; the D gene is possibly TRBD1 (5 bases). Sequenced material: peripheral blood. This sequence was found in a man in his 70s with active COVID-19. The CDR3 loop reads CASRTRQTNTGELFF. The CDR3, as DNA: TGTGCCAGCAGAACCCGACAGACGAACACCGGGGAGCTGTTTTTT.